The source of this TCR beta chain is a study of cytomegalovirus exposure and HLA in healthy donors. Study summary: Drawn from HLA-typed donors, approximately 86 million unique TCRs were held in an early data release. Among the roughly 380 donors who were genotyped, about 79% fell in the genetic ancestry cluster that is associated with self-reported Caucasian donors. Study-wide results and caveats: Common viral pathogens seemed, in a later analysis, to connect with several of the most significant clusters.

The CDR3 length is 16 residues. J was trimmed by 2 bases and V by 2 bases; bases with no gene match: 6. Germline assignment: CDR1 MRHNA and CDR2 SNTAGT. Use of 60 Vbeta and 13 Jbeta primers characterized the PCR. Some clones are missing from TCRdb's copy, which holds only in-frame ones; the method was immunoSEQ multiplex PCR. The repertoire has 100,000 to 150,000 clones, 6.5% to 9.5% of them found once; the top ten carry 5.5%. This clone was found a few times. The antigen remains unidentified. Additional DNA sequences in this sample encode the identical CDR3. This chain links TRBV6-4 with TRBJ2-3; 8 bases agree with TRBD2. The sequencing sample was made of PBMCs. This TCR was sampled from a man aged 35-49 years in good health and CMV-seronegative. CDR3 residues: CASSDSAGGPTDTQYF. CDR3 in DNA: TGTGCCAGCAGTGACAGCGCGGGGGGACCCACAGATACGCAGTATTTT.